Listed below are T cell receptor beta chains from one sample, sequenced in a study of shared clonotypes between healthy human individuals. Generated by immunoSEQ multiplex PCR, the TCRdb table keeps only in-frame clones and is missing some. The table has over 2,000,000 clones, roughly 95% seen once. Sample: naive CD8+ T cells from PBMCs. The receptors originated from a man aged 18 to 29 in good health. Some clones in this sample may be carry-over from other donors' samples. Each CDR3 is given with its conserved first and last residue. D genes are given only for firm matches. Rows may omit the clone size; those that give it use once, few, many or a size class.

clone_size,v_call,j_call,d_call,cdr3_aa,cdr3_nt
-,TRBV11-2,TRBJ2-7,-,CASSLGRGGSYEQYF,TGTGCCAGCAGCTTAGGACGGGGAGGCTCCTACGAGCAGTACTTC
-,TRBV18,TRBJ2-7,-,CASSPSRDEQYF,TGTGCCAGCTCACCATCCAGGGACGAGCAGTACTTC
-,TRBV19,TRBJ2-2,-,CASSIKGVTGELFF,TGTGCCAGTAGTATTAAAGGGGTAACCGGGGAGCTGTTTTTT
-,TRBV19,TRBJ2-5,-,CASCDQETQYF,TGTGCCAGTTGCGACCAAGAGACCCAGTACTTC
once,TRBV10-3,TRBJ2-7,-,CAISEGQGNEQYF,TGTGCCATCAGTGAAGGTCAAGGGAACGAGCAGTACTTC
-,TRBV30,TRBJ2-7,TRBD2,CAWSSSGGYEQYF,TGTGCCTGGAGTTCTAGCGGGGGCTACGAGCAGTACTTC
-,TRBV6-6,TRBJ1-1,-,CASSPDVGNTEAFF,TGTGCCAGCAGTCCCGACGTAGGGAACACTGAAGCTTTCTTT
once,TRBV5-1,TRBJ2-3,-,CASSLERPTDTQYF,TGCGCCAGCAGCTTGGAGCGGCCCACAGATACGCAGTATTTT
-,TRBV7-3,TRBJ1-1,-,CASSSLGGGSTEAFF,TGTGCCAGCAGCTCCTTAGGAGGGGGAAGCACTGAAGCTTTCTTT
-,TRBV7-8,TRBJ1-1,-,CASSRVTSRVAFF,TGTGCCAGCAGCCGAGTGACCTCCCGGGTAGCTTTCTTT
-,TRBV19,TRBJ2-2,TRBD1,CASSLYRGPRAGELFF,TGTGCCAGTAGTCTCTACAGGGGCCCCCGGGCCGGGGAGCTGTTTTTT
-,TRBV2,TRBJ2-7,-,CASCPSGITSYEQYF,TGTGCCAGCTGCCCCTCGGGAATTACCTCCTACGAGCAGTACTTC
-,TRBV28,TRBJ2-5,-,CASSLVDQETQYF,TGTGCCAGCAGCTTAGTTGACCAAGAGACCCAGTACTTC
-,TRBV19,TRBJ1-1,-,CASSILQGNTEAFF,TGTGCCAGTAGTATACTACAGGGGAACACTGAAGCTTTCTTT
-,TRBV27,TRBJ2-7,TRBD2,CASSLRVSLAANEQYF,TGTGCCAGCAGTTTACGGGTAAGCCTAGCGGCCAACGAGCAGTACTTC
-,TRBV30,TRBJ1-1,-,CAWSVDSSPGTEAFF,TGTGCCTGGAGTGTGGACAGCTCCCCAGGGACTGAAGCTTTCTTT
-,TRBV6-6,TRBJ1-5,-,CASSYSVGVVQPQHF,TGTGCCAGCAGTTACTCAGTAGGGGTAGTACAGCCCCAGCATTTT
-,TRBV28,TRBJ2-6,-,CASSPLRPGANVLTF,TGTGCCAGCAGTCCCCTCAGGCCTGGGGCCAACGTCCTGACTTTC
-,TRBV2,TRBJ1-5,TRBD1,CASAGGAGNQPQHF,TGTGCCAGCGCAGGGGGCGCAGGCAATCAGCCCCAGCATTTT
-,TRBV6-5,TRBJ2-1,-,CASSDPFSIPLGFF,TGTGCCAGCAGTGACCCCTTTTCAATTCCACTGGGGTTCTTC
-,TRBV28,TRBJ2-7,-,CASSLRSYEQYF,TGTGCCAGCAGTCTGAGATCCTACGAGCAGTACTTC
-,TRBV5-6,TRBJ2-7,-,CASSLSQGFYEQYF,TGTGCCAGCAGCTTGTCCCAGGGATTTTACGAGCAGTACTTC
-,TRBV11-2,TRBJ1-2,TRBD1,CASSGRGLGYTF,TGTGCCAGCAGCGGAAGGGGGCTTGGCTACACCTTC
-,TRBV9,TRBJ2-3,TRBD1,CASSVGDSTTDTQYF,TGTGCCAGCAGCGTAGGGGACAGCACCACAGATACGCAGTATTTT
-,TRBV19,TRBJ1-1,-,CASSIVFGSTEAFF,TGTGCCAGTAGTATAGTGTTCGGGAGTACTGAAGCTTTCTTT
-,TRBV9,TRBJ2-7,-,CASSVGNSPSYEQYF,TGTGCCAGCAGCGTAGGAAACTCCCCCTCCTACGAGCAGTACTTC
-,TRBV9,TRBJ1-2,TRBD1,CASSAGTGLGYGYTF,TGTGCCAGCAGCGCAGGGACAGGGCTGGGGTATGGCTACACCTTC
-,TRBV7-8,TRBJ2-3,-,CASSSDLRSYTDTQYF,TGTGCCAGCAGCTCAGATCTTCGGAGTTACACAGATACGCAGTATTTT
-,TRBV27,TRBJ2-7,-,CASSSRAGYEQYF,TGTGCCAGCAGTTCCCGGGCCGGCTACGAGCAGTACTTC
-,TRBV5-1,TRBJ2-5,-,CASSLEGLQYQETQYF,TGCGCCAGCAGCTTGGAAGGACTCCAGTACCAAGAGACCCAGTACTTC
-,TRBV5-6,TRBJ1-6,TRBD1,CASSSGGNSPLHF,TGTGCCAGCAGCTCAGGGGGAAATTCACCCCTCCACTTT
-,TRBV7-9,TRBJ2-7,-,CASSARVTYEQYF,TGTGCCAGCAGCGCTAGAGTCACCTACGAGCAGTACTTC
-,TRBV4-1,TRBJ1-3,-,CASSQSSGSGNTIYF,TGCGCCAGCAGCCAAAGCTCTGGCTCTGGAAACACCATATATTTT
once,TRBV7-9,TRBJ2-7,-,CASSAPGEYFLYEQYF,TGTGCCAGCAGCGCCCCGGGAGAATATTTCCTATACGAGCAGTACTTC
-,TRBV27,TRBJ1-4,TRBD1,CASSLSTGGGGKLFF,TGTGCCAGCAGTTTATCGACAGGGGGGGGAGGGAAACTGTTTTTT
-,TRBV27,TRBJ1-3,TRBD1,CASKGASSGNTIYF,TGTGCCAGCAAGGGGGCGAGCTCTGGAAACACCATATATTTT
-,TRBV7-8,TRBJ2-7,-,CASSPRSSRVWDYEQYF,TGTGCCAGCAGCCCAAGATCGTCTCGGGTCTGGGACTACGAGCAGTACTTC